Within the sample, the clone carrying this TCR beta chain is medium-sized. Its target is not known. The same CDR3 is also encoded by other DNA sequences in this sample. Germline V lookup: CDR1 MDHEN, CDR2 SYDVKM. This CDR3 contains 15 residues. The V gene end was trimmed by 5 bases and the J gene end by 4 bases; junction bases not matched to a gene: 4. All patients were treatment-naive before thyroid surgery. The record originates from a study of metastatic and nonmetastatic thyroid tumors. About the research overall: Across peripheral blood and tumor or nodule tissue samples taken from malignant and benign thyroid patients, the repertoires were compared with one another. Whole-study results and caveats: Benign nodules were reported to have significantly lower TCR beta diversity than malignant thyroid tumors, in blood and tumor.

TCRdb re-called clones via MiXCR from the PCR reads. Among 25,000 to 35,000 clones listed, around 4% were seen once. The sequence was obtained from a female donor with papillary thyroid cancer or a benign thyroid nodule (not recorded which). Some clones in this sample may be carry-over from other donors' samples. Material: blood. The V and J genes are TRBV28 and TRBJ1-6; the match to TRBD1 covers 8 bases. CDR3 sequence reads: CASSGTGDYNSPLHF. In DNA, the CDR3 is TGTGCCAGCAGTGGGACAGGCGATTATAATTCACCCCTCCACTTT.